This T cell receptor (beta chain) comes out of a study of blood T cell repertoires in COVID-19. Germline CDR1 reads SQVTM; CDR2 reads ANQGSEA. The V and J ends lost 7 bases and 0 bases, in that order; junction bases with no gene match: 11. This CDR3 has 15 amino acids. The repertoire was sequenced with immunoSEQ multiplex PCR; TCRdb's copy has only in-frame clones and lacks some. The top ten clones hold 4.5% to 6% of a sample with around 210,000 clones, 65% to 90% of them seen once. The J gene is TRBJ1-1, the V gene TRBV29-1; 7 bases align to TRBD1. The sequencing sample was made of peripheral blood. This clonotype was sampled from a man in his forties or fifties with COVID-19, enrolled during active disease. The CDR3 sequence: CSAGWTGLMNTEAFF. CDR3 coding DNA: TGCAGCGCCGGCTGGACAGGTCTCATGAACACTGAAGCTTTCTTT.